These T cell receptor beta chains were read from a single sample in a study of cytomegalovirus exposure and HLA in healthy donors. Generated by immunoSEQ multiplex PCR, the TCRdb table keeps only in-frame clones and is missing some. The top ten hold just over 1% of the sample, which has some 120,000 clones, about three quarters seen once. Sequenced material: PBMCs. The receptors were gathered from a human donor in good health. CDR3s include the opening cysteine and the closing phenylalanine or tryptophan. Fields, in order: D gene, V gene, clone size, CDR3 protein. The D gene is left open where the match is weak. The size of a clone is reported for some rows only, either as once, few or many, or as a class for expanded clones.

>-|TRBV4-1|-
CASSQDPGSNEKLFF
>-|TRBV7-8|-
CASSFQGHMSGANVLTF
>-|TRBV7-9|-
CSSSPTRGRNEQYF
>-|TRBV9|-
CASSSPRVGGSYNEQFF
>-|TRBV7-9|-
CASSLLESDPEQFF
>-|TRBV15|once
CATSRGESTSTDTQYF
>TRBD1|TRBV2|-
CASRALRGPSYEQYF
>-|TRBV11-2|-
CASSLLGGVRDEQYF
>-|TRBV27|once
CASWGGAGGYTF
>-|TRBV28|once
CASVKGWGTGEQFF
>TRBD1|TRBV2|-
CASSRDRGFSNQPQHF
>TRBD1|TRBV9|-
CASSAEVRGNTEAFF
>-|TRBV5-8|-
CASSLLLVLSVGSYNSPLHF
>-|TRBV11-2|once
CASSLVGAVVYEQYF